Sequencing of this T cell receptor beta chain was carried out in a study of radiotherapy plus CTLA-4 blockade in lung cancer. Study at large: Patients showed objective responses in 15% to 20% of cases, and disease control was achieved by approximately 31%.

General observations from the study: After treatment with radiotherapy plus ipilimumab, TCR clones that came from the tumor expanded in blood. Among reported predictors of response, early blood T cell clone dynamics with interferon-beta performed best.

Per the germline V gene, CDR1 is MNHNS and CDR2 is SASEGT. Trimming took off 4 bases at V and 0 bases at J, with 6 bases between the two ends. The CDR3 covers 14 residues. On this clone itself: Its antigen remains unknown.

CTLA-4 blockade with ipilimumab, together with focal radiation, was given to patients with chemo-refractory metastatic non-small-cell lung cancer. The data were produced by immunoSEQ multiplex PCR, yet TCRdb's version contains in-frame clones alone and is incomplete. The table records about 86,000 clones, 80% to 85% of them present only once. The sample was peripheral blood, taken from a patient treated with radiotherapy plus ipilimumab. The V and J genes are TRBV6-1 and TRBJ1-4; D gene unclear. The TCR comes from a human donor with non-small cell lung cancer who had stable disease on radiotherapy plus ipilimumab. The CDR3 loop is CASSVISTNEKLFF. CDR3 nucleotide sequence: TGTGCCAGCAGTGTCATCTCAACTAATGAAAAACTGTTTTTT.